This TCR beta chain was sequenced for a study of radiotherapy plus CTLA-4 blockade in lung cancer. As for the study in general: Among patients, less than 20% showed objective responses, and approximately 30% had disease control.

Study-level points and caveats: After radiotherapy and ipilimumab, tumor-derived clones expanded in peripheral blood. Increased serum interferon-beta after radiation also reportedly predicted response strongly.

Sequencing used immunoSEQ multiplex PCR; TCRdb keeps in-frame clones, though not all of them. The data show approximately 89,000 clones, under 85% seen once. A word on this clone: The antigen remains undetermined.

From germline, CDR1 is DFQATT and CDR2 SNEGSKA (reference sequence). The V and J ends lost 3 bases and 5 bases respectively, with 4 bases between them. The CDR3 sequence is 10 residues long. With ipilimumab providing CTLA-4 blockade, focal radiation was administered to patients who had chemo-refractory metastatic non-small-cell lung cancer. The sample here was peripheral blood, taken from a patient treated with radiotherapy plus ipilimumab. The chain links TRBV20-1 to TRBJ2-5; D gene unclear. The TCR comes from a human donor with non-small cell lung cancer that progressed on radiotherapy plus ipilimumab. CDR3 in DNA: TGCAGTGCTAGGGGGGAGACCCAGTACTTC. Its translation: CSARGETQYF.